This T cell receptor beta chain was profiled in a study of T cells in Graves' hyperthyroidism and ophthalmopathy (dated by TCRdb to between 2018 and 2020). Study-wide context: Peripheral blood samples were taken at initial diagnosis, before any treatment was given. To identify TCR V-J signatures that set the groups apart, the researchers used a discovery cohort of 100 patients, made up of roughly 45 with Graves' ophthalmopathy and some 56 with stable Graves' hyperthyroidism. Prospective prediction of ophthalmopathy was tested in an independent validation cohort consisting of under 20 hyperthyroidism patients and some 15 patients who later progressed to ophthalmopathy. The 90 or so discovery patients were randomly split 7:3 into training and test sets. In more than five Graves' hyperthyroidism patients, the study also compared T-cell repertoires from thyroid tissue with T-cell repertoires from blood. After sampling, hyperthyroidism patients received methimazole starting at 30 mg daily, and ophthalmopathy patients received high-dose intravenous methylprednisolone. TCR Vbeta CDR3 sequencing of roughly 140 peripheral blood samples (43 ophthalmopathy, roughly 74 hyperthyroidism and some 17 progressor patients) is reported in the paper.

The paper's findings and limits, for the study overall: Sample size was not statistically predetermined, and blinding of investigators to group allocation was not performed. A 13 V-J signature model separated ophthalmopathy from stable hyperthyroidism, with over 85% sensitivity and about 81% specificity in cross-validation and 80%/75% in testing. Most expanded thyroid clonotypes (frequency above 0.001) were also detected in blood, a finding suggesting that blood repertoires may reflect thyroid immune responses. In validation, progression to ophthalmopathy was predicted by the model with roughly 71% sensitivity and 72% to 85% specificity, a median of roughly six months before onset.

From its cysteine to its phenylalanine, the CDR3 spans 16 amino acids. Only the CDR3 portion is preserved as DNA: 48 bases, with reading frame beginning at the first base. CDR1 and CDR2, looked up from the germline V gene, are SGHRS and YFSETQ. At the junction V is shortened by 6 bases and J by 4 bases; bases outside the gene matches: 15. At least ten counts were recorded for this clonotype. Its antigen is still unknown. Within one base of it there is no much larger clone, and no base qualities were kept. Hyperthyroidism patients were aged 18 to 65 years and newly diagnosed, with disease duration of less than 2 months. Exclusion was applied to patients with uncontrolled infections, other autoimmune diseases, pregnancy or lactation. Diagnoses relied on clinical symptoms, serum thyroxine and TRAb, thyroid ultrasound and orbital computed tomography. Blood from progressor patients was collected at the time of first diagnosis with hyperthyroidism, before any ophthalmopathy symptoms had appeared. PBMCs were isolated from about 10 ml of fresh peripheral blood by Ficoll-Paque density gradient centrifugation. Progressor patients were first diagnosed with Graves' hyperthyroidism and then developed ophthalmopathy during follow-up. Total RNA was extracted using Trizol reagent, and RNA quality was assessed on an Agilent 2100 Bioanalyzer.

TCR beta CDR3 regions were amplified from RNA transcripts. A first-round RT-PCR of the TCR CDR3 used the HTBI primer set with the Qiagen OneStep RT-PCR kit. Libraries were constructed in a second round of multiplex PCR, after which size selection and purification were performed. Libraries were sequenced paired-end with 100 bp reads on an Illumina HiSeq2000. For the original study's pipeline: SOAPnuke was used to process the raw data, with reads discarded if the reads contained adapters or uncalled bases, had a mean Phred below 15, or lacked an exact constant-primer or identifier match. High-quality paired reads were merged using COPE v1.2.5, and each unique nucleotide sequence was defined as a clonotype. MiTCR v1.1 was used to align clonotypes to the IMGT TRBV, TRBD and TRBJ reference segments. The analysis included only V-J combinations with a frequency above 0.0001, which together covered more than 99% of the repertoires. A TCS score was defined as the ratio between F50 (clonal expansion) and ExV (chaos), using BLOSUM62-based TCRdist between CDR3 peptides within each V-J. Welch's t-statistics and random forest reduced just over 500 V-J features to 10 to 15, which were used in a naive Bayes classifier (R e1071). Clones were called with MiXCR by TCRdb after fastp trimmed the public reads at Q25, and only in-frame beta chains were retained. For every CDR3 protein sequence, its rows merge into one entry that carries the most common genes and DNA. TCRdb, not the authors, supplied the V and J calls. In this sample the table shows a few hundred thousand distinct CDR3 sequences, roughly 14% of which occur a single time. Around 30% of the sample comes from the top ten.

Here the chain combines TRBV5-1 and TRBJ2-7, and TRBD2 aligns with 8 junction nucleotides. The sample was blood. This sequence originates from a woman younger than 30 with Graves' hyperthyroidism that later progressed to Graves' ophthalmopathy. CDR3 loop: CASTLPTGTSYYEQYF. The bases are TGCGCCAGCACCCTTCCGACCGGGACTAGTTATTACGAGCAGTACTTC. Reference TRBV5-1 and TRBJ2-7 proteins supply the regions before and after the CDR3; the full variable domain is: KAGVTQTPRYLIKTRGQQVTLSCSPISGHRSVSWYQQTPGQGLQFLFEYFSETQRNKGNFPGRFSGRQFSNSRSEMNVSTLELGDSALYLCASTLPTGTSYYEQYFGPGTRLTVT.